In its sample, the clone carrying this TCR beta chain was seen many times. Its antigen is undetermined. These data belong to a study of neurological immune-mediated disorders. Study-level findings and limits: The greatest TCR clonal expansion occurred in HTLV-1-associated myelopathy and the least in multiple sclerosis, which fell below healthy controls. The absence of shared CDR3 amino acid sequences among expanded clones across subjects suggests private repertoires in all groups.

2 million unsorted PBMCs were stored in RNAlater at -80 °C before RNA extraction. As for the cDNA, it was generated by 5'RACE with 10-nucleotide random UMIs. TCRdb fed the 5' RACE reads into MiXCR, producing one record per CDR3 protein. This table holds about 50,000 distinct CDR3 sequences, roughly 17% found once. The germline gives CDR1 MNHEY, CDR2 SVGAGI. V was trimmed by 6 bases and J by 3 bases, leaving 12 bases between them. The CDR3 runs to 13 residues. This receptor was obtained from a man in his 60s in good health. The sequenced sample consisted of PBMCs. The chain links TRBV6-5 to TRBJ2-7; perhaps TRBD2 as D (6 bases). The CDR3 nucleotides read TGTGCCAGCAGAGATAGCGGCTTCTACGAGCAGTACTTC. Its protein product is CASRDSGFYEQYF.